This entry features one TCR beta chain sequence. Its antigen remains unidentified. The sample contains more than one DNA sequence encoding this CDR3. Measured with immunoSEQ multiplex PCR; TCRdb has only the in-frame clones, and not every one. The data show 100,000 to 150,000 clones, 90% seen once. Germline V gene sequence: CDR1 DFQATT, CDR2 SNEGSKA (reference sequence). V gave up 2 bases and J gave up 6 bases, with 5 bases separating them. This CDR3 comprises 11 residues. This entry belongs to a study of T cell responses to AZD1222 COVID-19 vaccine. Study results and limitations: Possibly, clonal diversity was underestimated; donors were largely white British and included more females. Just a handful of AZD1222 recipients were seropositive at baseline. It was only after the peak T cell response that any repertoires were sampled.

The source is an adult in good health. The sample was peripheral blood, taken on day 0 of AZD1222 vaccination. This chain connects TRBV20-1 to TRBJ2-1, with D hard to call. CDR3 sequence (DNA): TGCAGTGCTAGAACCAGCAATGAGCAGTTCTTC. Amino acids: CSARTSNEQFF.